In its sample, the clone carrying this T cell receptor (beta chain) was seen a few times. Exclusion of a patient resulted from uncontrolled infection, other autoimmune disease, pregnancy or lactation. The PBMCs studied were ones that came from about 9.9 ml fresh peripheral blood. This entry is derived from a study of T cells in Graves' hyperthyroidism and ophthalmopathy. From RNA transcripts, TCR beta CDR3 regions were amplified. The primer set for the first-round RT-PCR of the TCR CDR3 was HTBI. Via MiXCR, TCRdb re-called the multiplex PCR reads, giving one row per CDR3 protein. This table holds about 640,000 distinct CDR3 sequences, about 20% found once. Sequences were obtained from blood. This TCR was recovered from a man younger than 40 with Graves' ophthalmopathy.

The CDR3 spells CSVAGPDEQYF. DNA of the CDR3: TGCAGCGTTGCGGGACCAGACGAGCAGTACTTC. The V call is TRBV29-1, the J call TRBJ2-7; D is possibly TRBD1 or TRBD2 (5 bases each). This CDR3 has 11 amino acids. With 4 bases removed from V and 5 bases from J, the gap between germline ends came to 9 bases. Per the germline V gene, CDR1 is SQVTM and CDR2 is ANQGSEA.